The 15 T cell receptor beta chains presented below share a single source sample, sequenced in a study of neoadjuvant anti-PD-1 for oral cavity cancer. The assay was immunoSEQ multiplex PCR, and TCRdb's table has in-frame clones only and misses some. The top ten hold approximately 3.6% of the sample, which has fewer than 90,000 clones, about 88% seen once. The sample's time point: after neoadjuvant nivolumab, at surgical resection. Here the sequenced sample was PBMCs, taken after nivolumab (anti-PD-1) treatment. Source of these receptors: a person aged 40 to 85 with oral cavity squamous cell carcinoma.

The chain is built from TRBV6-5 and TRBJ2-7; D uncertain. V was clipped by 2 bases and J by 5 bases, with 16 bases between them. The CDR3 runs 15 residues. The germline gives CDR1 MNHEY, CDR2 SVGAGI. The CDR3 protein is CASSYGYQVGNEQYF. The CDR3 bases are TGTGCCAGCAGTTACGGGTATCAGGTTGGTAACGAGCAGTACTTC.

The chain is built from TRBV19 and TRBJ2-6, with D perhaps matching TRBD1 (5 bases). Trimming stripped 5 bases from V and 1 base from J, with 15 bases between. This CDR3 has 17 amino acids. From germline, CDR1 is LNHDA and CDR2 SQIVND (reference sequence). CDR3 loop: CASSLDIGASGANVLTF. The CDR3 nucleotides are TGTGCCAGTAGTCTGGACATTGGGGCATCTGGGGCCAACGTCCTGACTTTC.

V and J are TRBV27 and TRBJ1-4; no clear D. Between the trimmed V and J ends, which lost 1 base and 0 bases, there was a span of 12 bases. The germline V gene encodes CDR1 MNHEY and CDR2 SMNVEV (reference sequence). The CDR3 is 17 amino acids. The CDR3 spells CASSLLGSFATNEKLFF. The DNA of the CDR3 is TGTGCCAGCAGTTTATTAGGGAGCTTCGCAACTAATGAAAAACTGTTTTTT.

The CDR3 loop is CAWRGLAGPLNEQFF. CDR3 nucleotide sequence: TGTGCCTGGAGGGGACTAGCGGGGCCACTCAATGAGCAGTTCTTC. The chain combines TRBV30 with TRBJ2-1, with 13 bases identical to TRBD2. The CDR3 totals 15 residues. The junction had 5 bases not matched to a gene; V was cut back by 3 bases and J by 6 bases. Germline lookup yields CDR1 GTSNPN and CDR2 SVGIG (reference sequence).

The chain has TRBV27 and TRBJ2-2, with a weak D call TRBD1 (6 bases). Germline values: CDR1 MNHEY, CDR2 SMNVEV (reference sequence). V was pared by 6 bases and J by 1 base, with 12 bases between. CDR3 size: 15 residues. The CDR3 here is CASRVGQQNTGELFF. The CDR3 coding sequence is TGTGCCAGCAGGGTTGGACAGCAGAACACCGGGGAGCTGTTTTTT.

This sequence joins TRBV2 and TRBJ1-1; TRBD1 matches 10 bases. Germline V gives CDR1 SNHLY, CDR2 FYNNEI. J gave up 3 bases and V 4 bases, and 2 bases lay outside the gene matches. The CDR3 sequence is 14 residues long. The CDR3 nucleotides are TGTGCCAGCAGTGGACAGGGGGCTGACACTGAAGCTTTCTTT. Translating it yields CASSGQGADTEAFF.

The rearrangement uses TRBV5-1 and TRBJ2-1; 16 nucleotides agree with TRBD2. The CDR3 covers 15 residues. J gave up 9 bases and V 3 bases, and 3 bases lay outside the gene matches. Germline V gene sequence: CDR1 SGHRS, CDR2 YFSETQ. In DNA, the CDR3 is TGCGCCAGCAGCTCGGGACTAGCGGGAGGGAGTGAGCAGTTCTTC. This translates into CASSSGLAGGSEQFF.

The chain links TRBV7-8 to TRBJ1-4; D gene unclear. The ends were cut back, 5 bases at V and 0 bases at J, with 7 bases in the middle. CDR1 and CDR2 (germline): SGHVS, FQNEAQ. CDR3 size: 14 residues. CDR3 sequence reads: CASSRRATNEKLFF. The DNA of the CDR3 is TGTGCCAGCAGCCGGCGGGCAACTAATGAAAAACTGTTTTTT. The variable domain in full, completed from reference TRBV7-8 and TRBJ1-4, reads GAGVSQSPRYKVAKRGQDVALRCDPISGHVSLFWYQQALGQGPEFLTYFQNEAQLDKSGLPSDRFFAERPEGSVSTLKIQRTQQEDSAVYLCASSRRATNEKLFFGSGTQLSVL.

The chain has TRBV5-6 and TRBJ2-7, with TRBD1 matching 8 bases. The germline V gene has CDR1 SGHDT and CDR2 YYEEEE. V was pared by 1 base and J by 6 bases, with 12 bases of the junction left unmatched. The CDR3 is 16 amino acids. The CDR3 here is CASSLTYRTGLPEQYF. In DNA form, the CDR3 reads TGTGCCAGCAGCTTGACCTATCGGACAGGGCTTCCCGAGCAGTACTTC.

CDR3 DNA: TGTGCCAGCTGGCAGGGAGGGGAGACCCAGTACTTC. This gives the protein CASWQGGETQYF. The chain carries TRBV2 and TRBJ2-5; 7 bases fit TRBD2. CDR1 and CDR2 from the germline V gene are SNHLY and FYNNEI. V dropped 8 bases and J dropped 5; count of bases not matched to a gene: 5. The length of the CDR3 is 12 residues. The entire variable domain, with the rest obtained from reference TRBV2 and TRBJ2-5, is as follows: EPEVTQTPSHQVTQMGQEVILRCVPISNHLYFYWYRQILGQKVEFLVSFYNNEISEKSEIFDDQFSVERPDGSNFTLKIRSTKLEDSAMYFCASWQGGETQYFGPGTRLLVL.

The V and J genes are TRBV28 and TRBJ1-5; no firm D call. Germline CDR1 is MDHEN and CDR2 is SYDVKM. Trimming took 4 bases from V and 0 from J, leaving 10 bases between them. This CDR3 has 15 residues. The CDR3 nucleotides read TGTGCCAGCAGTTGGAGCACACATAGCAATCAGCCCCAGCATTTT. Its protein product is CASSWSTHSNQPQHF. Full variable domain (remainder filled in from reference TRBV28 and TRBJ1-5): DVKVTQSSRYLVKRTGEKVFLECVQDMDHENMFWYRQDPGLGLRLIYFSYDVKMKEKGDIPEGYSVSREKKERFSLILESASTNQTSMYLCASSWSTHSNQPQHFGDGTRLSIL.

This sequence joins TRBV19 and TRBJ1-4, with unresolved D. The V gene's germline CDR1 is LNHDA and CDR2 SQIVND (reference sequence). This CDR3 has 14 residues. V was pared by 7 bases and J by 5 bases, with 14 bases between. CDR3 region: CASTGRPLNEKLFF. The CDR3 DNA follows: TGTGCCAGTACTGGCCGGCCGTTGAATGAAAAACTGTTTTTT.

V and J are TRBV7-9 and TRBJ2-7; D possibly corresponds to TRBD1 (5 bases). The CDR3 runs 15 residues. The germline V gene has CDR1 SEHNR and CDR2 FQNEAQ (reference sequence). Between the trimmed V and J ends, which lost 5 bases and 1 base, there was a span of 15 bases. This chain's CDR3 is CASSEYQGISYEQYF. The CDR3, as DNA: TGTGCCAGCAGCGAATATCAGGGAATTTCCTACGAGCAGTACTTC.

The V gene is TRBV27, the J gene TRBJ2-1; D is possibly TRBD1 (5 bases). Trimming pared 0 bases from V and 4 bases from J, leaving 7 bases between. This CDR3 contains 14 residues. Germline V gives CDR1 MNHEY, CDR2 SMNVEV (reference sequence). CDR3 nucleotides: TGTGCCAGCAGTTTATCGCACAGGTACAATGAGCAGTTCTTC. Residues: CASSLSHRYNEQFF.

This clone was observed a single time. The chain couples TRBV11-2 to TRBJ2-5; D is possibly TRBD1 (6 bases). This CDR3 is built from 13 residues. CDR1 and CDR2 from the germline V gene are SGHAT and FQNNGV. V was clipped by 5 bases and J by 3 bases, with 10 bases between them. In nucleotides, the CDR3 is TGTGCCAGCAGCCTCAGGGGCGAAGAGACCCAGTACTTC. Translating it yields CASSLRGEETQYF. Looking up the rest from reference TRBV11-2 and TRBJ2-5 gives the full variable domain: EAGVAQSPRYKIIEKRQSVAFWCNPISGHATLYWYQQILGQGPKLLIQFQNNGVVDDSQLPKDRFSAERLKGVDSTLKIQPAKLEDSAVYLCASSLRGEETQYFGPGTRLLVL.